The TCR beta chain under discussion was sequenced for a study of T-cell memory formation after mild COVID-19. Study-wide results and limits: Clones that contracted clustered mainly in CM and EM if CD4+ and in EMRA if CD8+.

This clonotype showed up just a few times. What it binds is not known. TCRdb called the 5' RACE reads again in MiXCR, with one record for every CDR3 protein. This sample yields 300,000 to 400,000 distinct CDR3 sequences, of which around 28% are seen a single time; less than 15% belongs to the top ten. Specimen: PBMCs or a T cell subset sorted from them (not recorded which). This clonotype was obtained from an adult woman who had mild COVID-19 (a few samples of this study predate the infection). Cell type and time point are not known.

The CDR3 DNA reads as TGTGCCAGCAGTTTCCAAAGCGGGGGGGCCTTCGATACGCAGTATTTT. Translated: CASSFQSGGAFDTQYF. V gene TRBV12-3 or TRBV12-4 combines with J gene TRBJ2-3; 10 nucleotides align to TRBD2. Trimming took 3 bases from V and 6 from J; bases not matched to a gene: 9. CDR3 length: 16 residues.